The 23 T cell receptor beta chains given below trace back to one sample, sequenced in a study of T cells expressing NK-cell markers. For each CDR3 protein, TCRdb gives one entry from its re-call of the 5' RACE reads, without DNA. The specimen's table records about 410,000 distinct CDR3 sequences. Sequenced input: blood T cells: a sorted CD56 or NKG2C T cell subset, CD4+ or CD8+ T cells, or bulk PBMC T cells (not recorded which). All receptors come from a woman between 45 and 60 years old in good health.

This chain uses TRBV6-6 with TRBJ2-3; TCRdb's D gene call, TRBD2, goes unchecked for lack of DNA. CDR1 is MNHNY, CDR2 SVGAGI, per germline (reference sequence). The CDR3 covers 15 residues. The chain's CDR3 is CASSPSGVSTDTQYF.

V usage is TRBV11-2 and J usage is TRBJ2-2; TCRdb's assignment of TRBD1 cannot be checked, as there is no DNA. The germline V gene encodes CDR1 SGHAT and CDR2 FQNNGV. The CDR3 is made up of 13 amino acids. The CDR3 loop is CASSLRGAGELFF.

The rearrangement uses TRBV29-1 and TRBJ2-1; TCRdb's D gene call, TRBD2, goes unchecked for lack of DNA. The CDR3 covers 16 residues. The V gene's germline CDR1 is SQVTM and CDR2 ANQGSEA. The CDR3 protein is CSEQTLEAPRLPEQFF.

The chain joins TRBV29-1 to TRBJ1-5. Germline loops: CDR1 SQVTM, CDR2 ANQGSEA. The CDR3 consists of 14 residues. CDR3: CSVVEARRNQPQHF.

This chain joins TRBV7-2 and TRBJ2-3; no DNA is available, so the TRBD2 call from TCRdb remains unchecked. Germline V gives CDR1 SGHTA, CDR2 FQGNSA. The CDR3 has 17 amino acids. This chain's CDR3 is CASSLIGTSGSQDTQYF.

This sequence joins TRBV2 and TRBJ2-3; TCRdb's assignment of TRBD1 cannot be checked, as there is no DNA. The V gene's germline CDR1 is SNHLY and CDR2 FYNNEI. The CDR3 consists of 14 residues. CDR3 loop: CASGETGGIDTQYF. Full variable domain (rest looked up from reference TRBV2 and TRBJ2-3): EPEVTQTPSHQVTQMGQEVILRCVPISNHLYFYWYRQILGQKVEFLVSFYNNEISEKSEIFDDQFSVERPDGSNFTLKIRSTKLEDSAMYFCASGETGGIDTQYFGPGTRLTVL.

The chain couples TRBV12-3 or TRBV12-4 to TRBJ2-7; TCRdb's assignment of TRBD2 cannot be checked, as there is no DNA. The CDR3 has 17 residues. The CDR3 here is CASRTIQLAGGPTEQYF.

This rearrangement joins TRBV7-8 to TRBJ2-1. Germline assignment: CDR1 SGHVS and CDR2 FQNEAQ. The CDR3 runs 15 residues. The chain's CDR3 is CASSLGGRLYNEQFF.

The chain has TRBV6-5 and TRBJ2-5; TCRdb's D gene call, TRBD1, goes unchecked for lack of DNA. Per the germline V gene, CDR1 is MNHEY and CDR2 is SVGAGI. This CDR3 contains 17 residues. The CDR3 sequence is CASSYSPFGTVQETQYF.

The chain carries TRBV4-1 and TRBJ2-4; lacking DNA, the TRBD2 call made by TCRdb goes unchecked. The germline V gene encodes CDR1 MGHRA and CDR2 YSYEKL. This CDR3 has 15 amino acids. CDR3 loop: CASSQRLAGKNIQYF.

The CDR3 region is CVMAGTGGWDEQFF. The gene calls are TRBV7-9 and TRBJ2-1; there is no DNA to check the TCRdb D call of TRBD1. Germline CDR1 and CDR2: SEHNR and FQNEAQ (reference sequence). The CDR3 extends over 14 amino acids.

This chain connects TRBV20-1 to TRBJ2-3; TCRdb indicates TRBD1, and absent DNA this call remains unverified. Germline CDR1 reads DFQATT; CDR2 reads SNEGSKA (reference sequence). This CDR3 region has 16 residues. The CDR3 loop reads CSARGGGQGVWDTQYF.

The chain carries TRBV7-7 and TRBJ2-1; as DNA is missing, the TRBD2 call by TCRdb cannot be tested. CDR1 is SSHAT, CDR2 FNYEAQ, per germline (reference sequence). The CDR3 consists of 12 residues. CDR3 amino acids: CASGRGGNEQFF.

This chain connects TRBV24-1 to TRBJ2-2; as DNA is missing, the TRBD2 call by TCRdb cannot be tested. CDR3 length equals 14 residues. The germline gives CDR1 KGHDR, CDR2 SFDVKD. The CDR3 sequence: CATMASGSEWELFF.

The chain employs TRBV30 and TRBJ2-3; absent DNA, TCRdb's TRBD1 call cannot be checked. The CDR3 extends over 14 amino acids. Germline CDR1 is GTSNPN and CDR2 is SVGIG (reference sequence). Here the CDR3 reads CAWGPVRLADTQYF.

The chain joins TRBV4-1 to TRBJ2-1. Germline V gives CDR1 MGHRA, CDR2 YSYEKL. This CDR3 spans 14 amino acids. The CDR3 loop is CASSPGSERNEQFF.

The J gene is TRBJ2-1, the V gene TRBV11-2. The CDR3 extends over 12 amino acids. Germline CDR1 SGHAT, CDR2 FQNNGV. This CDR3 is CASSLRFDEQFF.

The V gene is TRBV20-1, the J gene TRBJ1-1; TCRdb indicates TRBD1, and absent DNA this call remains unverified. There are 13 residues in the CDR3. In germline, CDR1 is DFQATT, CDR2 SNEGSKA (reference sequence). CDR3 sequence: CSAAGQGASEAFF.

CDR3 sequence: CASSLIGGNAEAFF. The genes are TRBV5-1 and TRBJ1-1; as DNA is missing, the TRBD1 call by TCRdb cannot be tested. The germline CDR1 and CDR2 sequences are SGHRS and YFSETQ. The CDR3 is 14 residues long.

The V call is TRBV6-5, the J call TRBJ2-7; TCRdb gives TRBD2 as the D gene, but with no DNA this cannot be confirmed. There are 15 residues in the CDR3. CDR1 is MNHEY, CDR2 SVGAGI, per germline. CDR3 amino acids: CASSPRGLAAYEQYF.

The chain carries TRBV15 and TRBJ2-3. The germline CDR1 and CDR2 sequences are LNHNV and YYDKDF (reference sequence). This CDR3 is 13 amino acids long. CDR3 sequence reads: CATSLRVADTQYF.

V usage is TRBV5-5 and J usage is TRBJ2-2; TCRdb lists TRBD2, though no DNA is available to test this call. The CDR3 spans 15 residues. Germline V CDR1 and CDR2: SGHKS, YYEKEE (reference sequence). The CDR3 region is CASSSLRENTGELFF.

The V and J genes are TRBV29-1 and TRBJ1-1. The CDR3 covers 14 residues. The germline V gene encodes CDR1 SQVTM and CDR2 ANQGSEA. CDR3 amino acids: CSVEDPSMNTEAFF.